This entry concerns a single TCR beta chain. Its antigen is still unknown. Base quality data are lacking; no much larger clone is found one base away. The data belong to a study of OX40 agonist ivuxolimab in advanced cancers. At the level of the whole study: Ivuxolimab was a fully human IgG2 agonistic monoclonal antibody targeting the costimulatory receptor OX40 (CD134). Intravenous ivuxolimab was administered to patients every 2 weeks at six dose levels: 0.01, 0.1, 0.3, 1.5, 3 and 10 mg/kg. Among the 50 to 55 dose-escalation patients, approximately 20 had hepatocellular carcinoma, roughly 15 melanoma, 9 renal cell carcinoma and 9 head and neck cancer. A male proportion of roughly 85% and a mean age of approximately 58 years, ranging from about 20 to 80, were recorded for the dose-escalation cohort. Prior anti-PD-1, anti-PD-L1 or anti-CTLA-4 therapy was permitted, and about two fifths of dose-escalation patients had received checkpoint inhibitors. Partial responses occurred in three dose-escalation patients: two with cutaneous melanoma and one with hepatocellular carcinoma. The purpose of peripheral TCRbeta sequencing was to test whether ivuxolimab changed TCR sequence diversity and led to clonal T-cell expansion. The monotherapy dose-escalation portion (N of about 52 patients) of the phase I ivuxolimab trial is reported in the paper.

Summary of the overall study and its limitations: In the 0.1-3.0 mg/kg groups, partial responders were among the patients with the lowest normalized peripheral clonal expansion, particularly in CD8+ T cells. Low levels of normalized T-cell clonal expansion were also seen in some patients who did not respond. Which antigens the clonally expanded peripheral T cells were specific for was not determined. After ivuxolimab, more expanded clones were found on average in CD8+ T cells than in CD4+ T cells. At doses from 0.1 to 3.0 mg/kg, clonal expansion was seen in both CD4+ and CD8+ blood T cells between baseline and week 6.

For sequencing of the TCRbeta CDR3 region, genomic DNA was extracted from the sorted cells. The immunoSEQ Assay was used to sequence the TCRbeta CDR3 regions. Not all clones reach the TCRdb copy of this immuneACCESS table, which keeps in-frame sequences only. Checked studies attribute under half of the gap to unresolved V genes and leave the rest unexplained. The sample records tens of thousands of clones, around nine tenths of which are singletons. The biggest ten clones account for roughly 0.64% of the sample. The trial excluded patients who had a history of autoimmune disease or who were on systemic immunosuppression. Peripheral blood for TCR sequencing was collected from all dose cohorts at baseline, on cycle 4 day 1, and on cycle 7 day 1. Samples were obtained from an open-label, multicenter, first-in-human phase I dose-escalation trial of ivuxolimab. Adults with locally advanced or metastatic melanoma, renal cell carcinoma, hepatocellular carcinoma or head and neck squamous cell carcinoma were enrolled in the trial. CD4+ and CD8+ T cells were sorted separately from peripheral blood before TCR sequencing.

The junction shows trimming of 4 bases on V and 2 bases on J, and the gene matches do not reach 7 bases of it. The CDR3, cysteine through phenylalanine, is 16 amino acids long. Kept here is only the CDR3 DNA, which spans 48 bases and is read in frame from base 1. CDR1 and CDR2 were assigned from the germline V gene as MDHEN and SYDVKM. The chain was built from TRBV28 and TRBJ2-3; the junction holds 9 bases that match TRBD2. The clonotype was recovered from an adult with an advanced solid tumor such as melanoma, head and neck, liver or kidney cancer. The sequencing here drew on CD4+ or CD8+ T cells sorted from blood, taken in a trial of the OX40 agonist ivuxolimab. The CDR3 protein sequence reads: CASSSPSGGNTDTQYF. Read as DNA, the sequence is TGTGCCAGCAGTTCCCCCAGCGGGGGGAACACAGATACGCAGTATTTT.